Each of the 24 T cell receptor beta chains below was sequenced from the same sample in a study of blood T cell repertoires in COVID-19. The assay was immunoSEQ multiplex PCR, and TCRdb's table has in-frame clones only and misses some. The data show approximately 92,000 clones, 82% seen once. The material sequenced was peripheral blood. These receptors originate from a man of 80 years or more with acute or convalescent COVID-19.

In this sample, this clone turned up once. CDR3 amino acids: CASSPLLREGGYTF. CDR3 bases: TGTGCCAGCAGCCCTCTGCTGAGGGAAGGCGGCTACACCTTC. This chain connects TRBV3-1 (or the pseudogene TRBV3-2) to TRBJ1-2; D not resolved. Looked up from germline, CDR1 is LGHDT and CDR2 is YNNKEL (reference sequence). The CDR3 spans 14 residues. With 4 bases removed from V and 8 bases from J, the gap between germline ends came to 17 bases.

This clone was counted once. This rearrangement joins TRBV14 to TRBJ2-1; 12 bases are shared with TRBD2. V shed 4 bases and J 3 bases; nucleotides not matched to a gene: 4. This CDR3 is built from 16 residues. Germline V gene lookup returns CDR1 SGHDN and CDR2 FVKESK. DNA for the CDR3: TGTGCCAGCAGCCGAGGACTAGCGGGACTCTACAATGAGCAGTTCTTC. Amino acid sequence: CASSRGLAGLYNEQFF. The variable domain in full, completed from reference TRBV14 and TRBJ2-1, reads EAGVTQFPSHSVIEKGQTVTLRCDPISGHDNLYWYRRVMGKEIKFLLHFVKESKQDESGMPNNRFLAERTGGTYSTLKVQPAELEDSGVYFCASSRGLAGLYNEQFFGPGTRLTVL.

This clone was seen once. The chain couples TRBV5-1 to TRBJ2-1; unclear D gene. This CDR3 spans 15 amino acids. Trimming left V 0 bases short and J 5 bases short, with 12 bases between. From germline, CDR1 is SGHRS and CDR2 YFSETQ. CDR3 bases: TGCGCCAGCAGCTTGGTGGCAACAGTCAACAATGAGCAGTTCTTC. Amino acids: CASSLVATVNNEQFF.

This clone was seen only a few times. The chain recombines TRBV3-1 (or the pseudogene TRBV3-2) with TRBJ2-7; tentative D call: TRBD1 (6 bases). The germline V gene encodes CDR1 LGHDT and CDR2 YNNKEL (reference sequence). The CDR3 runs 14 residues. Trimming pared 0 bases from V and 4 bases from J, leaving 10 bases between. CDR3 DNA sequence: TGTGCCAGCAGCCAAGATGTCAGGGGTTACGAGCAGTACTTC. Protein sequence: CASSQDVRGYEQYF.

The chain joins TRBV4-2 to TRBJ1-4; 7 bases line up with TRBD1. J lost 8 bases, V lost 5 bases, and 14 bases had no gene match. The CDR3 is 16 residues long. Germline loops: CDR1 LGHNA, CDR2 YNFKEQ. This CDR3 reads CASSEGIVTGDEKLFF. As DNA, the CDR3 is TGTGCCAGCAGCGAAGGTATTGTCACAGGGGACGAAAAACTGTTTTTT.

V gene TRBV4-1 combines with J gene TRBJ2-1; 12 nucleotides align to TRBD2. CDR1 is MGHRA and CDR2 is YSYEKL in the germline V gene. The V segment lost 0 bases and the J segment 16 bases; nucleotides outside the gene matches: 10. This CDR3 is 15 amino acids long. The CDR3 bases are TGCGCCAGCAGCCAAGATCTCCTAGCGGGGGGGCAAGGTTTCTTC. As protein: CASSQDLLAGGQGFF.

The chain is built from TRBV15 and TRBJ1-2; D ambiguous. Trimming cost V 1 base and J 4 bases, with 10 bases left between them. The CDR3 totals 14 residues. Per the germline V gene, CDR1 is LNHNV and CDR2 is YYDKDF (reference sequence). CDR3 DNA sequence: TGTGCCACCAGCAGAGCTGAATTCAGCTATGGCTACACCTTC. Residues: CATSRAEFSYGYTF. The full variable domain, completed using reference TRBV15 and TRBJ1-2, is DAMVIQNPRYQVTQFGKPVTLSCSQTLNHNVMYWYQQKSSQAPKLLFHYYDKDFNNEADTPDNFQSRRPNTSFCFLDIRSPGLGDTAMYLCATSRAEFSYGYTFGSGTRLTVV.

This clone was seen a single time. As DNA, the CDR3 is TGCGCCAGTGACAGGGGACCCTCCTACGAGCAGTACTTC. Amino acids: CASDRGPSYEQYF. The chain is built from TRBV10-1 and TRBJ2-7; 8 bases map to TRBD1. The germline gives CDR1 WNHNN, CDR2 SYGVQD (reference sequence). This CDR3 comprises 13 residues. V lost 9 bases, J lost 0 bases, and 4 bases stayed unmatched.

The chain has TRBV11-3 and TRBJ2-3; a possible D gene is TRBD1 (5 bases). Trimming took off 5 bases at V and 2 bases at J, with 14 bases between the two ends. The CDR3 has 15 residues. The V gene's germline CDR1 is SGHNT and CDR2 YENEEA. The CDR3 sequence: CASSPKGIPTDTQYF. The CDR3 DNA follows: TGTGCCAGCAGCCCCAAGGGGATCCCCACAGATACGCAGTATTTT.

This chain uses TRBV11-2 with TRBJ1-1; D gene unclear. The CDR3 is 12 amino acids. CDR1 and CDR2 from the germline V gene are SGHAT and FQNNGV. Trimming cost V 0 bases and J 11 bases, with 10 bases left between them. In DNA, the CDR3 is TGTGCCAGCAGCTTAGAGCGGGTGGGGGCTTTCTTT. It encodes CASSLERVGAFF.

The V gene is TRBV6-2 or TRBV6-3, the J gene TRBJ2-1; the D gene is possibly TRBD1 (6 bases). CDR1 and CDR2 (germline): MNHEY, SVGEGT. This CDR3 has 17 residues. With 4 bases removed from V and 4 bases from J, the gap between germline ends came to 20 bases. This CDR3 reads CASSSLGDTLRYNEQFF. In DNA form, the CDR3 reads TGTGCCAGCAGTTCTCTGGGGGACACTCTGAGGTACAATGAGCAGTTCTTC.

CDR3 nucleotide sequence: TGTGCCAGCAGCACAACCGGGACAGGGACGGAGACCCAGTACTTC. This codes for CASSTTGTGTETQYF. The V and J genes are TRBV7-8 and TRBJ2-5; 9 nucleotides agree with TRBD1. J was trimmed by 5 bases and V by 5 bases; bases with no gene match: 9. This CDR3 comprises 15 residues. The germline V gene has CDR1 SGHVS and CDR2 FQNEAQ.

The chain is built from TRBV21-1 and TRBJ1-4. TRBV21-1 is given as a pseudogene. The CDR3 sequence is 16 residues long. As DNA, the CDR3 is TGTGCCAGCAGCAAATATACGGGGGTCAGGGATGAAAAACTGTTTTTT. This sequence encodes CASSKYTGVRDEKLFF.

This clone showed up just a few times. The chain is built from TRBV16 and TRBJ1-6, with 7 bases matching TRBD1. The CDR3 contains 13 residues. CDR1 is KGHSY, CDR2 FQNENV, per germline. V lost 5 bases, J lost 7 bases, and 2 bases stayed unmatched. CDR3 protein: CASSGTVNSPLHF. In nucleotides, the CDR3 is TGTGCCAGCAGCGGGACAGTCAATTCACCCCTCCACTTT.

This clone was found once. The V call is TRBV7-2, the J call TRBJ1-5, with TRBD1 as a possible D gene (5 bases). The CDR3 has 16 residues. Germline lookup yields CDR1 SGHTA and CDR2 FQGNSA. V was clipped by 4 bases and J by 1 base, with 14 bases between them. The CDR3 region has the DNA TGTGCCAGCAGCTCGACTTTTGGGGGGAGCAATCAGCCCCAGCATTTT. It translates to CASSSTFGGSNQPQHF.

The rearrangement joins TRBV28 to TRBJ1-5, with a tentative D call TRBD1 (5 bases). Germline V gene sequence: CDR1 MDHEN, CDR2 SYDVKM. V dropped 3 bases and J dropped 8 bases, with 14 bases sitting between them. The CDR3 length is 14 residues. This CDR3 reads CASSLGGTGKPQHF. For the CDR3, the DNA is TGTGCCAGCAGTTTGGGAGGGACCGGGAAGCCCCAGCATTTT. Supplemented by reference TRBV28 and TRBJ1-5, the full variable domain reads DVKVTQSSRYLVKRTGEKVFLECVQDMDHENMFWYRQDPGLGLRLIYFSYDVKMKEKGDIPEGYSVSREKKERFSLILESASTNQTSMYLCASSLGGTGKPQHFGDGTRLSIL.

This clone was observed a few times. The chain joins TRBV7-2 to TRBJ2-5; D perhaps matches TRBD2 (6 bases). V was clipped by 2 bases and J by 2 bases, with 15 bases between them. Germline V gene sequence: CDR1 SGHTA, CDR2 FQGNSA. This CDR3 is built from 16 residues. This CDR3 reads CASSLSPSAGQETQYF. The CDR3 DNA sequence: TGTGCCAGCAGCTTAAGCCCTTCCGCGGGGCAAGAGACCCAGTACTTC.

The V and J genes are TRBV11-2 and TRBJ2-5; 9 nucleotides match TRBD2. The V segment lost 1 base and the J segment 0 bases; nucleotides outside the gene matches: 3. Germline assignment: CDR1 SGHAT and CDR2 FQNNGV. This CDR3 has 16 residues. CDR3 in DNA: TGTGCCAGCAGCTTAGTTGCTAGCGGGGACCAAGAGACCCAGTACTTC. It is translated as CASSLVASGDQETQYF.

The gene calls are TRBV18 and TRBJ1-2; D is unclear. The CDR3 length is 13 residues. Per germline, CDR1 KGHSH and CDR2 LQKENI. Trimming took off 1 base at V and 4 bases at J, with 7 bases between the two ends. CDR3 sequence (DNA): TGTGCCAGCTCACCACTACTAAGCTATGGCTACACCTTC. Its protein product is CASSPLLSYGYTF.

The V call is TRBV5-4, the J call TRBJ1-6; 7 bases align to TRBD1. The CDR3 spans 15 residues. Trimming took 4 bases from V and 7 from J; bases not matched to a gene: 8. Germline CDR1 reads SGHNT; CDR2 reads YYREEE (reference sequence). The CDR3 region is CASSTQGGSNSPLHF. For the CDR3, the DNA is TGTGCCAGCAGCACCCAGGGGGGCTCAAATTCACCCCTCCACTTT.

The V gene is TRBV6-2 or TRBV6-3, the J gene TRBJ1-1, with TRBD1 as a possible D gene (6 bases). The CDR3 runs to 16 residues. CDR1 and CDR2 (germline): MNHEY, SVGEGT. V lost 0 bases to trimming and J lost 4 bases, with 15 bases between them. CDR3 coding DNA: TGTGCCAGCAGTTACTCGAAGACAGGCATAGGCACTGAAGCTTTCTTT. It is translated as CASSYSKTGIGTEAFF.

This chain connects TRBV28 to TRBJ1-1; 8 nucleotides agree with TRBD1. Per germline, CDR1 MDHEN and CDR2 SYDVKM. Losses at the gene ends were 7 bases for V and 10 bases for J; bases not matched to a gene: 17. The CDR3 extends over 15 amino acids. The CDR3 bases are TGTGCCAGCACCAGCTTCAGGGGGCGCATCTTGCGAGCTTTCTTT. Its translation is CASTSFRGRILRAFF.

The rearrangement links TRBV5-5 to TRBJ2-3; D may be TRBD1 (6 bases). The CDR3 is 15 amino acids. Trimming cost V 4 bases and J 0 bases, with 12 bases left between them. Germline V gene data show CDR1 as SGHKS and CDR2 as YYEKEE (reference sequence). The CDR3 coding sequence is TGTGCCAGCAGCCCGCGGACAGCTAGCACAGATACGCAGTATTTT. Translation: CASSPRTASTDTQYF. Using reference TRBV5-5 and TRBJ2-3 for the parts outside the CDR3, the full variable domain is DAGVTQSPTHLIKTRGQQVTLRCSPISGHKSVSWYQQVLGQGPQFIFQYYEKEERGRGNFPDRFSARQFPNYSSELNVNALLLGDSALYLCASSPRTASTDTQYFGPGTRLTVL.

The J gene is TRBJ2-7, the V gene TRBV5-1, with a weak D call TRBD2 (6 bases). Germline-derived CDR1 and CDR2 are SGHRS and YFSETQ. Trimming cost V 5 bases and J 0 bases, with 15 bases left between them. This CDR3 has 15 amino acids. This CDR3 reads CASSPGLASSYEQYF. The CDR3 nucleotides read TGCGCCAGCAGTCCAGGGCTAGCGAGCTCCTACGAGCAGTACTTC. Filled out from reference TRBV5-1 and TRBJ2-7, the complete variable domain reads KAGVTQTPRYLIKTRGQQVTLSCSPISGHRSVSWYQQTPGQGLQFLFEYFSETQRNKGNFPGRFSGRQFSNSRSEMNVSTLELGDSALYLCASSPGLASSYEQYFGPGTRLTVT.